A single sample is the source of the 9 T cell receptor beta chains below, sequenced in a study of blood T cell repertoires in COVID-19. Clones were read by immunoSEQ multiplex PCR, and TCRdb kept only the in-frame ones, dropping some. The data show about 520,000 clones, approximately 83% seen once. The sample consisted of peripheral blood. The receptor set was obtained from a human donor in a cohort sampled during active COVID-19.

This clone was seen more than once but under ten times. This CDR3 is CASSSSRTGNTIYF. The DNA of the CDR3 is TGTGCCAGCAGTTCCTCCCGGACAGGGAACACCATATATTTT. The gene calls are TRBV28 and TRBJ1-3; 8 bases agree with TRBD1. The CDR3 runs to 14 residues. The V and J ends lost 4 bases and 7 bases, in that order; junction bases with no gene match: 6. Germline CDR1 is MDHEN and CDR2 is SYDVKM.

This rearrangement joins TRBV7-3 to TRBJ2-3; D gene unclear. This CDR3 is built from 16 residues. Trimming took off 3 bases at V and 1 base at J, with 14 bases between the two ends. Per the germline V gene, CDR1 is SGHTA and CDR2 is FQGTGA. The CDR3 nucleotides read TGTGCCAGCAGCTTTCAGCAGCTAGGTGGCACAGATACGCAGTATTTT. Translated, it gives CASSFQQLGGTDTQYF.

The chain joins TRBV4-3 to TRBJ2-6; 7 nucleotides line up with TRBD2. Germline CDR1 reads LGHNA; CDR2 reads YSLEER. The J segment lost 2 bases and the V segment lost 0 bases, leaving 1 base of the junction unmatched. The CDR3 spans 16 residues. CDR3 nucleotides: TGCGCCAGCAGCCAAGATCGGGGGGCTGGGGCCAACGTCCTGACTTTC. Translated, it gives CASSQDRGAGANVLTF.

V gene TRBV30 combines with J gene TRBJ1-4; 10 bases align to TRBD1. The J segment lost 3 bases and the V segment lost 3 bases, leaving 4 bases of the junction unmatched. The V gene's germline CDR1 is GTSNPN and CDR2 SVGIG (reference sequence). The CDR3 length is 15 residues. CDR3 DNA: TGTGCCTGGAGCCGGGGACAGGGGTCTAATGAAAAACTGTTTTTT. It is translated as CAWSRGQGSNEKLFF. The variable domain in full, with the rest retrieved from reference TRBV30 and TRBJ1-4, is SQTIHQWPATLVQPVGSPLSLECTVEGTSNPNLYWYRQAAGRGLQLLFYSVGIGQISSEVPQNLSASRPQDRQFILSSKKLLLSDSGFYLCAWSRGQGSNEKLFFGSGTQLSVL.

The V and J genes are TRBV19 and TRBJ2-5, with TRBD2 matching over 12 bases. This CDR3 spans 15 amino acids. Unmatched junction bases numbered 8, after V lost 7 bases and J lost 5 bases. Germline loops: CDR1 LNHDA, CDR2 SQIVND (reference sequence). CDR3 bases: TGTGCCAGTACTCTAGCGGGAGGGCCGGAGGAGACCCAGTACTTC. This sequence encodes CASTLAGGPEETQYF.

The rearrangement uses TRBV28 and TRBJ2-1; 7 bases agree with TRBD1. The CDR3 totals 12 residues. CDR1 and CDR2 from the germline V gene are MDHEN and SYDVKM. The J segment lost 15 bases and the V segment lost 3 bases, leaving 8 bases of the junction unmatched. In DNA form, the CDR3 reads TGTGCCAGCAGTTTGTTAGACAGGGCCACGTTCTTC. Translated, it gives CASSLLDRATFF.

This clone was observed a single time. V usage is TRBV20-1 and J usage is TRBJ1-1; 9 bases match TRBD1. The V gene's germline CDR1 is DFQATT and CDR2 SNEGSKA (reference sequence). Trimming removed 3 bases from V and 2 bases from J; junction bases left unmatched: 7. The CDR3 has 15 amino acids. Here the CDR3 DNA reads TGCAGTGCTAGTACCCCGGGACAGGGAAACACTGAAGCTTTCTTT. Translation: CSASTPGQGNTEAFF.

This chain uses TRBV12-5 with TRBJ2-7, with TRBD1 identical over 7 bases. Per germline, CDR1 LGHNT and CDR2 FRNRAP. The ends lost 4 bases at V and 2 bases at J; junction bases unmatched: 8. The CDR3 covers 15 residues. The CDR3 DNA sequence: TGTGCTAGTGGTTCGGAACAGGGGCCGACCTACGAGCAGTACTTC. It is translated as CASGSEQGPTYEQYF.

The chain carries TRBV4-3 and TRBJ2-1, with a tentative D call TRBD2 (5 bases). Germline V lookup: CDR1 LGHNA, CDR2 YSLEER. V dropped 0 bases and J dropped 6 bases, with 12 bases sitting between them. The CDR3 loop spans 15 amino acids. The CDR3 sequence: CASSQDPLVGNEQFF. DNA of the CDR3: TGCGCCAGCAGCCAAGACCCACTAGTCGGCAATGAGCAGTTCTTC.